The clone carrying this T cell receptor beta chain was detected only a few times. Its antigen is currently unknown. The data derive from a study of post-analysis software for immune sequencing data. The wider study: Progressive-relapsing, secondary progressive and relapsing-remitting multiple sclerosis were among the disease courses included.

Study-wide results and caveats: Significantly lower normalized Chao1 diversity was seen in multiple sclerosis patients than in controls.

Libraries were made from TCR beta cDNA, and they carried unique molecular identifiers. Some 450,000 cDNA molecules were recovered from an input of 1 to 10 million T cells. TCRdb re-called the PCR reads through MiXCR, storing one row per CDR3 protein. The profile shows 700,000 to 800,000 distinct CDR3 sequences, approximately 30% of them singletons. The origin of this receptor is a girl aged 10-17 years with multiple sclerosis. Specimen: blood.

CDR3 nucleotides: TGTGCCAGCAGCGGCGGACAAAATCAGCCCCAGCATTTT. Encoded protein: CASSGGQNQPQHF. The genes are TRBV7-9 and TRBJ1-5, with D maybe TRBD1 (5 bases). The germline gives CDR1 SEHNR, CDR2 FQNEAQ (reference sequence). CDR3 size: 13 residues. V gave up 5 bases and J gave up 4 bases, with 9 bases separating them.